This is a list of T cell receptor beta chains from one sample in a study of PD-1 blockade in classical Hodgkin lymphoma. Measured with immunoSEQ multiplex PCR; TCRdb has only the in-frame clones, and not every one. The data show roughly 100,000 clones, with roughly 91% seen just once and under 2% held by the top ten. The material sequenced was peripheral blood mononuclear cells (PBMCs), taken before the fourth cycle of nivolumab. The receptor set was obtained from a human donor with classical Hodgkin lymphoma. Both conserved end residues are part of each CDR3. Each record gives: clone size, D gene, J gene, V gene, CDR3 DNA, CDR3 protein. A D gene is named only where the DNA matches it firmly. A row's size may be missing; if present it is once, few, many or a size class.

clone_size: -; d_call: TRBD2; j_call: TRBJ2-7; v_call: TRBV7-6; cdr3_nt: TGTGCCAGCAGCTTAGCCCTAGCGGGAGACTACGAGCAGTACTTC; cdr3_aa: CASSLALAGDYEQYF
clone_size: -; d_call: -; j_call: TRBJ2-7; v_call: TRBV21-1; cdr3_nt: TGTGCCAGCAGCAAAGGGTTCGACGAGCAGTACTTC; cdr3_aa: CASSKGFDEQYF
clone_size: -; d_call: TRBD2; j_call: TRBJ2-3; v_call: TRBV5-1; cdr3_nt: TGCGCCAGCAGCTTGGGGGGGACTAGGATCGGCCATTTT; cdr3_aa: CASSLGGTRIGHF
clone_size: -; d_call: -; j_call: TRBJ1-1; v_call: TRBV5-1; cdr3_nt: -; cdr3_aa: CASSLVFGNGQAFF
clone_size: -; d_call: -; j_call: TRBJ1-2; v_call: TRBV6-5; cdr3_nt: TGTGCCAGCAGTTACCTATCCCGGGACGTAGGCTACACCTTC; cdr3_aa: CASSYLSRDVGYTF
clone_size: -; d_call: TRBD1; j_call: TRBJ1-2; v_call: TRBV13; cdr3_nt: TGTGCCAGCAGACCCGGGACAGGACTTTATGGCTACACCTTC; cdr3_aa: CASRPGTGLYGYTF
clone_size: -; d_call: -; j_call: TRBJ2-7; v_call: TRBV19; cdr3_nt: TGTGCCAGCAGAAGTAAACTAGGGGGGAGCTACGAGCAGTACTTC; cdr3_aa: CASRSKLGGSYEQYF
clone_size: -; d_call: -; j_call: TRBJ2-5; v_call: TRBV19; cdr3_nt: TGTGCCAGTAGTATAGGGTTCTCGGGTCTCGGAACGTACCAAGAGACCCAGTACTTC; cdr3_aa: CASSIGFSGLGTYQETQYF
clone_size: few; d_call: -; j_call: TRBJ1-2; v_call: TRBV18; cdr3_nt: TGTGCCAGCTCACCAGCCCGGGGCGGGAATGGCTACACCTTC; cdr3_aa: CASSPARGGNGYTF
clone_size: few; d_call: TRBD1; j_call: TRBJ2-7; v_call: TRBV2; cdr3_nt: TGTGCCAGCAAGGGACAGGGACCCTACGAGCAGTACTTC; cdr3_aa: CASKGQGPYEQYF
clone_size: -; d_call: TRBD2; j_call: TRBJ2-7; v_call: TRBV5-6; cdr3_nt: TGTGCCAGCGCGGGGGGGCGGAGATCCTACGAGCAGTACTTC; cdr3_aa: CASAGGRRSYEQYF
clone_size: -; d_call: -; j_call: TRBJ2-3; v_call: TRBV6-6; cdr3_nt: TGTGCCAGCAGTTTAGGGACAAGCAACACAGATACGCAGTATTTT; cdr3_aa: CASSLGTSNTDTQYF
clone_size: once; d_call: TRBD1; j_call: TRBJ1-4; v_call: TRBV9; cdr3_nt: TGTGCCAGCAGCGTAGAGGGACAGGGCTTGGAAAAACTGTTTTTT; cdr3_aa: CASSVEGQGLEKLFF
clone_size: -; d_call: -; j_call: TRBJ1-4; v_call: TRBV2; cdr3_nt: TGTGCCAGCACGGGGGGCCAGGGCCTCGCAACTAATGAAAAACTGTTTTTT; cdr3_aa: CASTGGQGLATNEKLFF
clone_size: -; d_call: TRBD2; j_call: TRBJ2-1; v_call: TRBV30; cdr3_nt: TGTGCCTGGAGCCAGCGGGGGGACAATGAGCAGTTCTTC; cdr3_aa: CAWSQRGDNEQFF
clone_size: -; d_call: -; j_call: TRBJ2-7; v_call: TRBV11-2; cdr3_nt: TGTGCCAGCAGCTCTCTCAAGGGACGGAGCTCCTACGAGCAGTACTTC; cdr3_aa: CASSSLKGRSSYEQYF
clone_size: -; d_call: -; j_call: TRBJ2-1; v_call: TRBV6-1; cdr3_nt: TGTGCCAGCAGTGAGGCCAAAACACCAAAGTTCGGTGAGCAGTTCTTC; cdr3_aa: CASSEAKTPKFGEQFF
clone_size: once; d_call: -; j_call: TRBJ1-2; v_call: TRBV29-1; cdr3_nt: TGCAGCGTTGTGCGGGGTGTTGAGGGCTACACCTTC; cdr3_aa: CSVVRGVEGYTF
clone_size: -; d_call: -; j_call: TRBJ2-7; v_call: TRBV7-9; cdr3_nt: TGTGCCAGCAGCCCACCCGACGGGACCTACGAGCAGTACTTC; cdr3_aa: CASSPPDGTYEQYF
clone_size: -; d_call: -; j_call: TRBJ2-3; v_call: TRBV6-4; cdr3_nt: TGTGCCAACTCCCCCTCGGGAGTAGGCACAGATACGCAGTATTTT; cdr3_aa: CANSPSGVGTDTQYF
clone_size: -; d_call: -; j_call: TRBJ2-1; v_call: TRBV28; cdr3_nt: TGTGCCAGCAGTTTATACCCGAATTGGTACAATGAGCAGTTCTTC; cdr3_aa: CASSLYPNWYNEQFF
clone_size: -; d_call: -; j_call: TRBJ2-1; v_call: TRBV5-1; cdr3_nt: TGCGCCAGCAGCTTGGGGATACTAGCCGATCGCTACAATGAGCAGTTCTTC; cdr3_aa: CASSLGILADRYNEQFF
clone_size: once; d_call: -; j_call: TRBJ1-5; v_call: TRBV9; cdr3_nt: TGTGCCAGCAGCGTATCCGGGACACCCTACGAGCCCCAGCATTTT; cdr3_aa: CASSVSGTPYEPQHF
clone_size: -; d_call: TRBD2; j_call: TRBJ2-2; v_call: TRBV29-1; cdr3_nt: TGCAGCGTTGGGGGACTAGGCAGCACCGGGGAGCTGTTTTTT; cdr3_aa: CSVGGLGSTGELFF
clone_size: -; d_call: -; j_call: TRBJ1-5; v_call: TRBV5-8; cdr3_nt: TGTGCCAGCAGCTTGTATAGAACAGATAGCAATCAGCCCCAGCATTTT; cdr3_aa: CASSLYRTDSNQPQHF
clone_size: -; d_call: TRBD1; j_call: TRBJ2-7; v_call: TRBV27; cdr3_nt: TGTGCCAGCAGTCTGCAACGGACAGGGGAAGGGGAGCAGTACTTC; cdr3_aa: CASSLQRTGEGEQYF
clone_size: -; d_call: -; j_call: TRBJ2-5; v_call: TRBV6-1; cdr3_nt: TGTGCCAGCAGTAGAAGCCCGACAGGTTCAGAGACCCAGTACTTC; cdr3_aa: CASSRSPTGSETQYF
clone_size: -; d_call: TRBD2; j_call: TRBJ2-5; v_call: TRBV27; cdr3_nt: TGTGCCAGCAGGTTACTAGCGAGCCAAGAGACCCAGTACTTC; cdr3_aa: CASRLLASQETQYF
clone_size: -; d_call: -; j_call: TRBJ1-1; v_call: TRBV11-2; cdr3_nt: TGTGCCAGCAGCTTAGGCGCCGGGAACACTGAAGCTTTCTTT; cdr3_aa: CASSLGAGNTEAFF
clone_size: -; d_call: TRBD1; j_call: TRBJ1-4; v_call: TRBV5-4; cdr3_nt: TGTGCCAGCAGCTTTCAGGGGGCGCTTCCTAATGAAAAACTGTTTTTT; cdr3_aa: CASSFQGALPNEKLFF
clone_size: -; d_call: TRBD1; j_call: TRBJ2-3; v_call: TRBV19; cdr3_nt: TGTGCCAGTAGTATCCCGACAGGGAATACAGATACGCAGTATTTT; cdr3_aa: CASSIPTGNTDTQYF
clone_size: -; d_call: TRBD1; j_call: TRBJ1-6; v_call: TRBV27; cdr3_nt: TGTGCCAGCAGTCTACTACAGGGGGCACCCCTCCACTTT; cdr3_aa: CASSLLQGAPLHF
clone_size: -; d_call: -; j_call: TRBJ1-3; v_call: TRBV11-2; cdr3_nt: TGTGCCAGCAGCTTAGCTGGAAACACCATATATTTT; cdr3_aa: CASSLAGNTIYF
clone_size: -; d_call: -; j_call: TRBJ1-5; v_call: TRBV6-1; cdr3_nt: TGTGCCAGCAGTGAAGGAAACCCATGGCGGCCCCAGCATTTT; cdr3_aa: CASSEGNPWRPQHF
clone_size: -; d_call: -; j_call: TRBJ2-5; v_call: TRBV6-5; cdr3_nt: TGTGCCAGCAGTTACGGCGGTGGGACCCAAGAGACCCAGTACTTC; cdr3_aa: CASSYGGGTQETQYF
clone_size: -; d_call: -; j_call: TRBJ2-1; v_call: TRBV18; cdr3_nt: TGTGCCAGCTCACCCCAGAACCTCAACAATGAGCAGTTCTTC; cdr3_aa: CASSPQNLNNEQFF
clone_size: -; d_call: -; j_call: TRBJ1-2; v_call: TRBV6-1; cdr3_nt: TGTGCCAACAGTCCTTTTAACTATGGCTACACCTTC; cdr3_aa: CANSPFNYGYTF
clone_size: -; d_call: -; j_call: TRBJ1-2; v_call: TRBV6-1; cdr3_nt: TGTGCCAGCAGTAGAGACAGCTATGGCTACACCTTC; cdr3_aa: CASSRDSYGYTF
clone_size: -; d_call: TRBD2; j_call: TRBJ2-5; v_call: TRBV9; cdr3_nt: TGTGCCAGCAGCGTAGTCGCGGGAGGAGGAGAGACCCAGTACTTC; cdr3_aa: CASSVVAGGGETQYF
clone_size: -; d_call: -; j_call: TRBJ1-3; v_call: TRBV7-9; cdr3_nt: TGTGCCAGCAGTCTAGGACGGGTCTTCAGCTCTGGAAACACCATATATTTT; cdr3_aa: CASSLGRVFSSGNTIYF
clone_size: -; d_call: -; j_call: TRBJ2-2; v_call: TRBV10-1; cdr3_nt: TGCGCCAGCAGTGATTCAGGGCTCACCGGGGAGCTGTTTTTT; cdr3_aa: CASSDSGLTGELFF
clone_size: -; d_call: TRBD1; j_call: TRBJ1-5; v_call: TRBV19; cdr3_nt: TGTGCCAGTAGTATTAACCTGGGGACAGGGGCTCAGCCCCAGCATTTT; cdr3_aa: CASSINLGTGAQPQHF
clone_size: -; d_call: TRBD2; j_call: TRBJ2-5; v_call: TRBV27; cdr3_nt: TGTGCCAGCAGGCTCGCCGGGACTAGCGTTCAGACCCAGTACTTC; cdr3_aa: CASRLAGTSVQTQYF
clone_size: -; d_call: -; j_call: TRBJ2-3; v_call: TRBV12-5; cdr3_nt: TGTGCTAGTGGTTTGACGACTGGCAGGACGCAGTATTTT; cdr3_aa: CASGLTTGRTQYF
clone_size: few; d_call: -; j_call: TRBJ2-7; v_call: TRBV4-1; cdr3_nt: TGCGCCAGCAGCCAAGTCACACGGTACGAGCAGTACTTC; cdr3_aa: CASSQVTRYEQYF
clone_size: -; d_call: -; j_call: TRBJ2-3; v_call: TRBV4-1; cdr3_nt: TGCGCCAGCAGCCAAGTCGCAGGGAGTAGCACAGATACGCAGTATTTT; cdr3_aa: CASSQVAGSSTDTQYF
clone_size: -; d_call: -; j_call: TRBJ1-1; v_call: TRBV19; cdr3_nt: TGTGCCAGTAGTATAAGGCGTGGCGGCACTGAAGCTTTCTTT; cdr3_aa: CASSIRRGGTEAFF
clone_size: -; d_call: -; j_call: TRBJ2-7; v_call: TRBV28; cdr3_nt: TGTGCCAGCGCCTCGCCCCGCCTGAGGGAGGAGTACGAGCAGTACTTC; cdr3_aa: CASASPRLREEYEQYF
clone_size: -; d_call: -; j_call: TRBJ1-4; v_call: TRBV28; cdr3_nt: TGTGCCAGCAGCCGAACCGGACCGCCGGGTAATGAAAAACTGTTTTTT; cdr3_aa: CASSRTGPPGNEKLFF
clone_size: -; d_call: -; j_call: TRBJ1-1; v_call: TRBV6-5; cdr3_nt: TGTGCCAGCAGTTACGCGAGCCCTCCGAACACTGAAGCTTTCTTT; cdr3_aa: CASSYASPPNTEAFF
clone_size: -; d_call: -; j_call: TRBJ2-5; v_call: TRBV6-4; cdr3_nt: TGTGCCAGCAGTGAGCGGGGCGAGAGATGGGAGACCCAGTACTTC; cdr3_aa: CASSERGERWETQYF
clone_size: few; d_call: -; j_call: TRBJ2-4; v_call: TRBV30; cdr3_nt: TGTGCCTGGAGTGGACACACCCGCAACATTCAGTACTTC; cdr3_aa: CAWSGHTRNIQYF
clone_size: -; d_call: -; j_call: TRBJ2-1; v_call: TRBV9; cdr3_nt: TGTGCCAGCAGCGTAGGGTCCCTCCAGCAGTTCTTC; cdr3_aa: CASSVGSLQQFF
clone_size: -; d_call: -; j_call: TRBJ2-1; v_call: TRBV2; cdr3_nt: TGTGCCAGCAGGCCGGACGGGATAAAACAGTTCTTC; cdr3_aa: CASRPDGIKQFF